A selection of T cell receptor beta chains follows, all from one sample in a study of radiotherapy plus CTLA-4 blockade in lung cancer. Produced via immunoSEQ multiplex PCR; TCRdb's table is partial and in-frame only. Seen here are about 73,000 clones, roughly 84% observed once, and the top ten hold about 38%. Source: peripheral blood, taken from a patient treated with radiotherapy plus ipilimumab. Receptors originate from a human donor with non-small cell lung cancer that progressed on radiotherapy plus ipilimumab. The CDR3 runs from the conserved cysteine through the conserved F or W. The order of the fields is clone size, J gene, D gene, CDR3 length, V gene, CDR3 protein, CDR3 DNA. The D gene is left open where the match is weak. Not every row has a clone size; where given, it reads once, few, many or a size class.

>-|TRBJ2-5|-|14|TRBV5-1
CASSLDSGEETQYF
TGCGCCAGCAGCTTGGATTCGGGAGAAGAGACCCAGTACTTC
>once|TRBJ2-2|-|13|TRBV18
CASSREVTGELFF
TGTGCCAGCTCACGGGAGGTAACCGGGGAGCTGTTTTTT
>-|TRBJ2-5|-|14|TRBV30
CAWTQDRYQETQYF
TGTGCCTGGACTCAAGACAGGTACCAAGAGACCCAGTACTTC
>-|TRBJ1-1|-|16|TRBV10-3
CAISELQGTMNTEAFF
TGTGCCATCAGTGAACTACAGGGAACCATGAACACTGAAGCTTTCTTT
>-|TRBJ2-3|TRBD2|16|TRBV14
CASSQSSGRVGDTQYF
TGTGCCAGCAGCCAGTCGAGCGGGAGGGTAGGAGATACGCAGTATTTT
>-|TRBJ2-3|TRBD2|16|TRBV5-1
CASGSSGLVVSDTQYF
TGCGCCAGCGGTAGCTCCGGACTAGTGGTCTCAGATACGCAGTATTTT
>-|TRBJ2-7|TRBD2|18|TRBV5-1
CASSTGTSGSSSSYEQYF
TGCGCCAGCAGCACCGGGACTAGCGGGAGCTCGAGCTCCTACGAGCAGTACTTC
>-|TRBJ2-3|-|13|TRBV2
CASSGQGTDTQYF
TGTGCCAGCAGTGGGCAAGGCACAGATACGCAGTATTTT
>few|TRBJ2-7|-|15|TRBV6-1
CASKLLSGETYEQYF
TGTGCCAGCAAGCTCCTTAGCGGAGAAACCTACGAGCAGTACTTC
>-|TRBJ2-1|-|17|TRBV28
CASSTKGTPLSYNEQFF
TGTGCCAGCAGTACCAAAGGGACTCCCCTATCCTACAATGAGCAGTTCTTC
>once|TRBJ1-5|-|13|TRBV19
CASSIAPQRPQHF
TGTGCCAGTAGTATAGCCCCCCAAAGGCCCCAGCATTTT
>-|TRBJ2-3|TRBD1|14|TRBV2
CASRDRAWTDTQYF
TGTGCCAGCAGGGACAGGGCCTGGACAGATACGCAGTATTTT
>-|TRBJ1-1|TRBD1|13|TRBV7-6
CASSSGQGTEAFF
TGTGCCAGCAGCTCGGGACAGGGCACTGAAGCTTTCTTT
>-|TRBJ2-7|TRBD1|16|TRBV5-1
CASSLDPGQLSYEQYF
TGCGCCAGCAGCCTAGATCCGGGACAGTTATCCTACGAGCAGTACTTC
>-|TRBJ2-7|-|12|TRBV29-1
CSVGQGHYEQYF
TGCAGCGTTGGGCAGGGCCACTACGAGCAGTACTTC
>-|TRBJ2-2|TRBD1|16|TRBV5-1
CASSLGTGVVTGELFF
TGCGCCAGCAGCTTGGGGACAGGAGTAGTAACCGGGGAGCTGTTTTTT
>-|TRBJ1-5|-|15|TRBV6-6
CASKTGISSNQPQHF
TGTGCCAGCAAAACGGGGATCTCGAGCAATCAGCCCCAGCATTTT
>-|TRBJ2-2|-|15|TRBV19
CASSIDGGATGELFF
TGTGCCAGTAGTATAGATGGGGGTGCCACCGGGGAGCTGTTTTTT
>-|TRBJ1-3|-|11|TRBV10-3
CAISAGNTIYF
TGTGCCATCAGTGCCGGAAACACCATATATTTT
>-|TRBJ1-1|-|14|TRBV5-4
CASRIGWMNTEAFF
TGTGCCAGCAGGATCGGTTGGATGAACACTGAAGCTTTCTTT
>-|TRBJ2-1|TRBD2|14|TRBV29-1
CSVNSGSTYNEQFF
TGCAGCGTTAATAGCGGGAGCACCTACAATGAGCAGTTCTTC
>-|TRBJ2-2|-|12|TRBV28
CASSLRAGELFF
TGTGCCAGCAGTTTAAGGGCGGGGGAGCTGTTTTTT
>-|TRBJ2-7|-|15|TRBV4-1
CASSQGVGFSYEQYF
TGCGCCAGCAGCCAAGGGGTGGGGTTTTCCTACGAGCAGTACTTC
>-|TRBJ2-3|TRBD1|17|TRBV27
CASSLGTGGTSTDTQYF
TGTGCCAGCAGTTTAGGGACAGGGGGAACTAGCACAGATACGCAGTATTTT
>-|TRBJ2-1|TRBD2|17|TRBV27
CASSALPGGPAYNEQFF
TGTGCCAGCAGTGCTCTACCGGGGGGTCCCGCTTACAATGAGCAGTTCTTC
>-|TRBJ1-2|-|14|TRBV28
CASSLYPTNYGYTF
TGTGCCAGCAGTTTGTATCCGACTAACTATGGCTACACCTTC
>-|TRBJ1-2|-|13|TRBV12-5
CASGLVRRFGYTF
TGTGCTAGTGGTTTGGTACGAAGGTTTGGCTACACCTTC
>-|TRBJ1-1|-|14|TRBV11-1
CASSLARVATEAFF
TGTGCCAGCAGCTTAGCACGGGTGGCCACTGAAGCTTTCTTT
>-|TRBJ1-1|-|15|TRBV27
CASSSLTVMNTEAFF
TGTGCCAGCAGTTCTTTGACAGTTATGAACACTGAAGCTTTCTTT
>-|TRBJ2-3|TRBD1|16|TRBV6-1
CASSEGQGTSTDTQYF
TGTGCCAGCAGTGAGGGACAGGGAACAAGCACAGATACGCAGTATTTT
>-|TRBJ1-5|-|15|TRBV28
CASTQSGYRSQPQHF
TGTGCCAGCACCCAGTCAGGGTATCGTAGTCAGCCCCAGCATTTT
>-|TRBJ2-5|-|15|TRBV5-1
CASSFVTGLQETQYF
TGCGCCAGCAGCTTTGTGACAGGCTTACAAGAGACCCAGTACTTC
>-|TRBJ2-7|TRBD1|15|TRBV6-1
CASSVAGTGRYEQYF
TGTGCCAGCAGTGTCGCCGGGACAGGTCGGTACGAGCAGTACTTC
>-|TRBJ2-5|TRBD2|12|TRBV7-2
CASSFAGTSEHF
TGTGCCAGCAGCTTCGCCGGGACTAGCGAGCACTTC
>-|TRBJ2-5|TRBD1|15|TRBV7-2
CASSPRGQYQETQYF
TGTGCCAGCAGCCCCAGGGGACAGTACCAAGAGACCCAGTACTTC
>-|TRBJ1-2|-|11|TRBV5-5
CASSLSYGYTF
TGTGCCAGCAGCTTGTCCTATGGCTACACCTTC
>-|TRBJ1-3|-|16|TRBV29-1
CSVRPVFNPSGNTIYF
TGCAGCGTTCGACCAGTTTTCAACCCCTCTGGAAACACCATATATTTT
>once|TRBJ1-2|TRBD1|17|TRBV5-1
CASSVGTAVPTNYGYTF
TGCGCCAGCAGCGTAGGGACAGCCGTACCCACTAACTATGGCTACACCTTC
>-|TRBJ2-1|TRBD2|16|TRBV6-4
CASSVEAGGPYNEQFF
TGTGCCAGCAGTGTCGAAGCGGGAGGGCCCTACAATGAGCAGTTCTTC
>few|TRBJ2-7|TRBD1|16|TRBV14
CASSQTPGQGAYEQYF
TGTGCCAGCAGCCAGACTCCGGGACAGGGGGCCTACGAGCAGTACTTC
>-|TRBJ1-1|-|14|TRBV5-6
CASSLVVQNTEAFF
TGTGCCAGCAGCTTGGTGGTACAGAACACTGAAGCTTTCTTT
>-|TRBJ2-2|-|13|TRBV4-1
CASSQEWDRELFF
TGCGCCAGCAGCCAAGAATGGGACCGGGAGCTGTTTTTT
>-|TRBJ2-6|TRBD1|16|TRBV4-2
CASSLRQGAGANVLTF
TGTGCCAGCAGCCTAAGACAGGGGGCTGGGGCCAACGTCCTGACTTTC
>once|TRBJ1-4|-|13|TRBV2
CASSAQGSEKLFF
TGTGCCAGCAGTGCGCAGGGGAGCGAAAAACTGTTTTTT
>-|TRBJ2-7|-|15|TRBV11-2
CASSPSSAGSYEQYF
TGTGCCAGCAGCCCTTCTTCGGCGGGAAGCTACGAGCAGTACTTC
>-|TRBJ2-5|-|15|TRBV27
CASSLLSGYEETQYF
TGTGCCAGCAGTTTATTGTCAGGTTACGAAGAGACCCAGTACTTC
>-|TRBJ2-1|TRBD2|17|TRBV28
CASSPGTNEPFNNEQFF
TGTGCCAGCAGTCCCGGGACTAACGAACCGTTCAACAATGAGCAGTTCTTC
>-|TRBJ2-1|TRBD2|15|TRBV18
CASSPGAGVYNEQFF
TGTGCCAGCTCACCAGGGGCGGGAGTCTACAATGAGCAGTTCTTC
>few|TRBJ1-1|-|17|TRBV5-6
CASSRMLGGGLGTEAFF
TGTGCCAGCAGCCGGATGTTGGGCGGGGGGCTGGGCACTGAAGCTTTCTTT
>-|TRBJ2-4|-|15|TRBV5-1
CASSLAQGGGNIQYF
TGCGCCAGCAGCTTGGCCCAGGGAGGGGGAAACATTCAGTACTTC
>once|TRBJ2-2|-|14|TRBV10-2
CASSESMGIGKLFF
TGCGCCAGCAGTGAGTCGATGGGGATAGGGAAGCTGTTTTTT
>-|TRBJ2-2|TRBD1|16|TRBV6-1
CASSGPGQENTGELFF
TGTGCCAGCAGTGGCCCGGGACAGGAAAACACCGGGGAGCTGTTTTTT
>once|TRBJ2-2|-|14|TRBV5-1
CASSGQVGTGELFF
TGCGCCAGCAGCGGGCAGGTCGGGACCGGGGAGCTGTTTTTT
>-|TRBJ1-5|-|18|TRBV4-2
CASSQDLWRGNSNQPQHF
TGTGCCAGCAGCCAAGATCTCTGGAGGGGCAATAGCAATCAGCCCCAGCATTTT